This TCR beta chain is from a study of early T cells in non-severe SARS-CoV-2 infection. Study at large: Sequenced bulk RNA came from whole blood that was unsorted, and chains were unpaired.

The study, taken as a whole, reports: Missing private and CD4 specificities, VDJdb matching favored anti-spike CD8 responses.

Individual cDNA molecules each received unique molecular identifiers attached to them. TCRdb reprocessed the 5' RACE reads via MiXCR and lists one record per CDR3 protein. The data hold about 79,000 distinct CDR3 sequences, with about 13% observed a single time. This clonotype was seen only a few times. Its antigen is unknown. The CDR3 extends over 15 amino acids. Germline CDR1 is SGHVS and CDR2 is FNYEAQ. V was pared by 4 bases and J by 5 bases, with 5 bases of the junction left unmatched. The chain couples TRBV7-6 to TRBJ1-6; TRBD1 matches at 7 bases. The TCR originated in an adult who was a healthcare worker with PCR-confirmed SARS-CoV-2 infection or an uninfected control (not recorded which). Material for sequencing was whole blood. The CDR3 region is CASSSRTGDNSPLHF. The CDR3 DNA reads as TGTGCCAGCAGCTCGCGGACAGGCGATAATTCACCCCTCCACTTT.